The T cell receptor beta chain under discussion was sequenced for a study of shared clonotypes between healthy human individuals. About the research overall: Researchers assigned three CD4 naive, three CD4 memory, two CD8 naive and one CD8 memory plate to each donor.

Splitting the CD4+ cells yielded a CD45RA+ naive subset and a CD45RA-negative memory subset. In the case of this clone: Antigen unknown.

Study outcomes and limitations: Of the naive CD4 clonotypes, roughly 5% were shared across several donors. Generation of non-shared clonotypes was less probable than generation of clonotypes shared by all four donors.

Here immunoSEQ multiplex PCR was the method, and the copy in TCRdb shows in-frame clones only, minus some. The sample has a few million clones, under 97% seen once. This CDR3 comprises 15 residues. Between the trimmed V and J ends, which lost 4 bases and 4 bases, there was a span of 13 bases. Germline values: CDR1 MNHNS, CDR2 SASEGT. The clonotype comes from a man between 18 and 35 years old in good health. The sequenced sample consisted of naive CD4+ T cells sorted from blood. Subset denoted: CD45RA+ positively selected. The chain employs TRBV6-1 and TRBJ1-4, with D tentatively TRBD1 (6 bases). CDR3 coding DNA: TGTGCCAGCAGTGCTCCGGGGACATATAATGAAAAACTGTTTTTT. Encoded protein: CASSAPGTYNEKLFF.